This passage covers 2 T cell receptor beta chains from one sample sequenced in a study of CD8 T cells in ankylosing spondylitis. Study observations and caveats: Characteristic, it appeared, of ankylosing spondylitis blood was a TCR beta motif of roughly eight highly homologous variants.

TCRdb re-analysed the 5' RACE reads in MiXCR, keeping a single row per CDR3 protein. The sample shows hundreds of thousands of distinct CDR3 sequences, roughly an eighth of them seen only once. No antigen is known for these receptors. The sequenced sample was blood, either unsorted or a sorted T cell fraction (not recorded which). Source of these receptors: a male donor with ankylosing spondylitis.

Many counts were recorded for this clonotype. The chain joins TRBV24-1 to TRBJ2-1, with D tentatively TRBD1 (5 bases). V lost 2 bases to trimming and J lost 9 bases, with 7 bases between them. This CDR3 region has 12 residues. Germline assignment: CDR1 KGHDR and CDR2 SFDVKD. This CDR3 is CATSDWGGEQFF. The CDR3, as DNA: TGTGCCACCAGTGATTGGGGCGGTGAGCAGTTCTTC.

The chain is built from TRBV7-2 and TRBJ1-1; 8 bases are shared with TRBD1. Germline V gives CDR1 SGHTA, CDR2 FQGNSA. The CDR3 runs to 15 residues. The V and J ends lost 6 bases and 2 bases, in that order; junction bases with no gene match: 8. CDR3 sequence: CASRGPGGINTEAFF. The CDR3 bases are TGTGCCAGCAGAGGTCCAGGGGGCATTAACACTGAAGCTTTCTTT.